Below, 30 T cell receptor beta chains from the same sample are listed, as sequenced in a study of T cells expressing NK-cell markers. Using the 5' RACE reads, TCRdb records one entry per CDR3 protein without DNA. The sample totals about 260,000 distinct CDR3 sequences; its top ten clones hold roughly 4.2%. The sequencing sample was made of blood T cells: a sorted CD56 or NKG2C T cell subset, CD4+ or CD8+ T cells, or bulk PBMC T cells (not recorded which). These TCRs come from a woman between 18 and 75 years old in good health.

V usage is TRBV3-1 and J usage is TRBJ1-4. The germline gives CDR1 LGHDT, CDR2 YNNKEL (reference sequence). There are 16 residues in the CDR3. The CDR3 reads CASSQDETPSREKLFF.

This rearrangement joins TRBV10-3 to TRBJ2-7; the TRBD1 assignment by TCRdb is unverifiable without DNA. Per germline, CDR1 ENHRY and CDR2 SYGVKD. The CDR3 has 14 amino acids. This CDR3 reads CAISETTGYYEQYF.

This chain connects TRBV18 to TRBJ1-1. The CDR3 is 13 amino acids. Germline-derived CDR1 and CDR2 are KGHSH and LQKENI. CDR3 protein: CASSPIGYTEAFF.

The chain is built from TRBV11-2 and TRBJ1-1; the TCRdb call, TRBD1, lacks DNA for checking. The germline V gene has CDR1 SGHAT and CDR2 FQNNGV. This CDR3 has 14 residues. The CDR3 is CASSSDRVRAEAFF.

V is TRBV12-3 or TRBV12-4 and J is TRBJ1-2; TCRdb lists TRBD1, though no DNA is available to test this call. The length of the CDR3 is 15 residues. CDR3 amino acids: CASSPGTGGPYGYTF.

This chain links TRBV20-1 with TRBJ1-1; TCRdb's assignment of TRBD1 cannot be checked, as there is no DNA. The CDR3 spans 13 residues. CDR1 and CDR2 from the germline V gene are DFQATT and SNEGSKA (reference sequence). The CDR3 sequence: CSASLGANTEAFF.

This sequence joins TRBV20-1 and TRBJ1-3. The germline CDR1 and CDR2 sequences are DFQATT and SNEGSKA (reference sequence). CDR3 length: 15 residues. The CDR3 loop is CSARDIGISGNTIYF.

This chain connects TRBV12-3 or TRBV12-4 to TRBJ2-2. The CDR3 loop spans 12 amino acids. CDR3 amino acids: CASSLYPGELFF.

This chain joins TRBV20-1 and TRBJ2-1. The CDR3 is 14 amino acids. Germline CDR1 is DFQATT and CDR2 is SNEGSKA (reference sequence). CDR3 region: CSAVTRLSYNEQFF.

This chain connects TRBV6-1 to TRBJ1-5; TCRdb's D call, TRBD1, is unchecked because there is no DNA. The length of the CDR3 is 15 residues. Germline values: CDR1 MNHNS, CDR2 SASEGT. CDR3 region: CASSETGMSNQPQHF.

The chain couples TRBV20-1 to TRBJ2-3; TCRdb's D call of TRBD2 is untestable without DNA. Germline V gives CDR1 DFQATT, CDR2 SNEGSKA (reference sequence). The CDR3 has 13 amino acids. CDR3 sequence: CSGPATSSDTQYF.

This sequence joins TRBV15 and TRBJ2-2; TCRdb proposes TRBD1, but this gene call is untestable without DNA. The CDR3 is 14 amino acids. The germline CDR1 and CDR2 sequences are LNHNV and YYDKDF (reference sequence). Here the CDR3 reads CATREGTDTGELFF. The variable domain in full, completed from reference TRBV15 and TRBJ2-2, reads DAMVIQNPRYQVTQFGKPVTLSCSQTLNHNVMYWYQQKSSQAPKLLFHYYDKDFNNEADTPDNFQSRRPNTSFCFLDIRSPGLGDTAMYLCATREGTDTGELFFGEGSRLTVL.

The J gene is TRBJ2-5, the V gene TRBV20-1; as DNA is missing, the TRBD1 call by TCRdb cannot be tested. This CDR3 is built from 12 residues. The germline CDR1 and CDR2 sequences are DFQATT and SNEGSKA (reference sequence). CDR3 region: CSADRGGETQYF.

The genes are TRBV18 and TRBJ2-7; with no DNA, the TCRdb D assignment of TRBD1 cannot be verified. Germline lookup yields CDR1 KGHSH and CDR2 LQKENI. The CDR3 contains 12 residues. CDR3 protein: CASSGENYEQYF. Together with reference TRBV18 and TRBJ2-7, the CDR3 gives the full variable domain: NAGVMQNPRHLVRRRGQEARLRCSPMKGHSHVYWYRQLPEEGLKFMVYLQKENIIDESGMPKERFSAEFPKEGPSILRIQQVVRGDSAAYFCASSGENYEQYFGPGTRLTVT.

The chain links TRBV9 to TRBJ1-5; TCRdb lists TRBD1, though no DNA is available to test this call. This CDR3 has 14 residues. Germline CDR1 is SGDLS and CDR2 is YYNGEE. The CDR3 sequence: CASSMTGSNQPQHF.

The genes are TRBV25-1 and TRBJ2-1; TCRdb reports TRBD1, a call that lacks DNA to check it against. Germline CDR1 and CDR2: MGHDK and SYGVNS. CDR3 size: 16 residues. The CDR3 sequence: CASSAEGAGARNEQFF.

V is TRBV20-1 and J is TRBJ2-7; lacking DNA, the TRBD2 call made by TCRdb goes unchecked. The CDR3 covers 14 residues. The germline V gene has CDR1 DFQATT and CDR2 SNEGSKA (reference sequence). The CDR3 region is CSARDGGGHDEQYF.

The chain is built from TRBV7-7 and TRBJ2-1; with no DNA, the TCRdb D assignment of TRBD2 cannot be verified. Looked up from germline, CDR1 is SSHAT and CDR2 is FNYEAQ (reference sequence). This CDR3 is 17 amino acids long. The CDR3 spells CASSLGGGRDPYNEQFF.

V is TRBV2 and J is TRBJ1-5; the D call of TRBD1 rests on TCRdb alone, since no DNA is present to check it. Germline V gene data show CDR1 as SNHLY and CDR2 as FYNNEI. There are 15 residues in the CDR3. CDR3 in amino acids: CASKRDRANNQPQHF.

The CDR3 protein is CSVRGGPQETQYF. The V call is TRBV29-1, the J call TRBJ2-5; TCRdb names TRBD2, which stays unverified in the absence of DNA. The CDR3 has 13 residues. Germline values: CDR1 SQVTM, CDR2 ANQGSEA.

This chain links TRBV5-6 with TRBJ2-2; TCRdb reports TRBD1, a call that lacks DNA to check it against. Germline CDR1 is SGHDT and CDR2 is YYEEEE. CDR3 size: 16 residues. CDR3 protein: CASSFDRVSNTGELFF.

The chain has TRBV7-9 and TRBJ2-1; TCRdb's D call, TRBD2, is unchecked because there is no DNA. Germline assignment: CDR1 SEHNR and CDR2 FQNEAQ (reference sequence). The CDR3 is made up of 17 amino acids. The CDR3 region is CASRQRSGRGTYNEQFF.

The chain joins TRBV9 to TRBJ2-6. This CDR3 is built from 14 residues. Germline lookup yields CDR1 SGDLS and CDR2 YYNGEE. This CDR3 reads CASSVVAGANVLTF.

CDR3 sequence: CSARDHHNEQFF. This chain uses TRBV20-1 with TRBJ2-1. This CDR3 has 12 residues. The germline V gene encodes CDR1 DFQATT and CDR2 SNEGSKA (reference sequence).

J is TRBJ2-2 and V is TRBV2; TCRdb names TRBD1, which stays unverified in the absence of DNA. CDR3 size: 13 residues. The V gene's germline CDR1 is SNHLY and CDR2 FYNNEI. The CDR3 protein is CASRRVDTGELFF.

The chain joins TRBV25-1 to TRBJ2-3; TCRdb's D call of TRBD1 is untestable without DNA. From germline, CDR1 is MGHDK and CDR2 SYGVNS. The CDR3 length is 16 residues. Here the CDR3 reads CASSLRPPSGTDTQYF. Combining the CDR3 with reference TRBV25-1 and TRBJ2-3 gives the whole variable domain EADIYQTPRYLVIGTGKKITLECSQTMGHDKMYWYQQDPGMELHLIHYSYGVNSTEKGDLSSESTVSRIRTEHFPLTLESARPSHTSQYLCASSLRPPSGTDTQYFGPGTRLTVL.

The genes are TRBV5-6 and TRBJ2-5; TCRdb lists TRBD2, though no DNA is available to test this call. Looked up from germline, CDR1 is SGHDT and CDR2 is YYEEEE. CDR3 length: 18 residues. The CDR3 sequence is CASSSSHSLAGTKETQYF. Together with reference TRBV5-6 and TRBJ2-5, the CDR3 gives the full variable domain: DAGVTQSPTHLIKTRGQQVTLRCSPKSGHDTVSWYQQALGQGPQFIFQYYEEEERQRGNFPDRFSGHQFPNYSSELNVNALLLGDSALYLCASSSSHSLAGTKETQYFGPGTRLLVL.

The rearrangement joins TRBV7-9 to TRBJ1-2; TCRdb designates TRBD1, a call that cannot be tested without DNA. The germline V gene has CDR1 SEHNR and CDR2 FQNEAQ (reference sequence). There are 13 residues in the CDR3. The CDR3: CASSDPGTYGYTF.

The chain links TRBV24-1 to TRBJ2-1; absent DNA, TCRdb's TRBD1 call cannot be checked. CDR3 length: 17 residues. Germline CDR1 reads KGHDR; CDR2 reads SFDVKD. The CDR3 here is CATTVGGGPSGLGEQFF.

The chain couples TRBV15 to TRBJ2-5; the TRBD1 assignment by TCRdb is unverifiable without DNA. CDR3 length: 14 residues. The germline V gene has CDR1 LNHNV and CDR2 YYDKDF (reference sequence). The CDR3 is CATSRGGTGETQYF.